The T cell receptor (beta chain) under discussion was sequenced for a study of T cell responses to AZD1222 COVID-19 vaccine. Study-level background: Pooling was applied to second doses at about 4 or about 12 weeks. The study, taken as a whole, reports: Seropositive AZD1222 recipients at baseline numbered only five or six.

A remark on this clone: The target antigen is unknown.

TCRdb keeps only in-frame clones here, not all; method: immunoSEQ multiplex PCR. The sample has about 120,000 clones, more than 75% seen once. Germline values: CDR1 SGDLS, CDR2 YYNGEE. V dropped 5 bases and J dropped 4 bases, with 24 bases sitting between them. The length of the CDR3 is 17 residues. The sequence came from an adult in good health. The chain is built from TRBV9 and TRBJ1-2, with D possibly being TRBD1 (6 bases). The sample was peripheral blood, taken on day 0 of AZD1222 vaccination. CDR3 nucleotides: TGTGCCAGCAGAAGAGGGGAGGCAACAGGGTCCCTCTATGGCTACACCTTC. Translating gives CASRRGEATGSLYGYTF. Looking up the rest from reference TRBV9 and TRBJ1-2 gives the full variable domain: DSGVTQTPKHLITATGQRVTLRCSPRSGDLSVYWYQQSLDQGLQFLIQYYNGEERAKGNILERFSAQQFPDLHSELNLSSLELGDSALYFCASRRGEATGSLYGYTFGSGTRLTVV.